This T cell receptor beta chain came from a study of monozygotic twins with inflammatory bowel disease. RNA in its total form was extracted from whole blood, and T cells were not sorted. UMIs were attached via template switching, each with a 6-nucleotide sample barcode. Following a re-call of the 5' RACE reads, TCRdb has one entry per CDR3 protein and lacks DNA. The clone table shows approximately 200,000 distinct CDR3 sequences, with the ten largest holding approximately 7.7%. A note on this clonotype: The antigen remains undetermined.

Germline V lookup: CDR1 SGHVS, CDR2 FNYEAQ. The CDR3 runs to 15 residues. Study results and caveats: Data gave no support to a single strong signal or clonotype associated with IBD. IBD patients shared fewer clonotypes with others than healthy twins, especially with disease activity.

This TCR was sampled from a human donor with ulcerative colitis or Crohn's disease, or a healthy co-twin of an affected twin (not recorded which). Sequenced sample: blood. This chain joins TRBV7-6 and TRBJ2-3; TCRdb selects TRBD2, and the lack of DNA leaves this call unchecked. The CDR3 here is CASSPVGGGTDTQYF. The whole variable domain, filled in from reference TRBV7-6 and TRBJ2-3, reads GAGVSQSPRYKVTKRGQDVALRCDPISGHVSLYWYRQALGQGPEFLTYFNYEAQQDKSGLPNDRFSAERPEGSISTLTIQRTEQRDSAMYRCASSPVGGGTDTQYFGPGTRLTVL.